Listed below are T cell receptor beta chains from one sample, sequenced in a study of blood T cell repertoires in COVID-19. Clones were read by immunoSEQ multiplex PCR, and TCRdb kept only the in-frame ones, dropping some. The sample has roughly 200,000 clones; nearly 90% are singletons. The sequencing input was PBMCs or T cells enriched from blood (not recorded which). The receptors shown here come from a woman aged 25 to 39 with acute COVID-19. CDR3s include the opening cysteine and the closing phenylalanine or tryptophan. Fields, in order: V gene, J gene, D gene, clone size, CDR3 protein, CDR3 DNA. A D gene is named only where the DNA matches it firmly. Clone size is shown for a subset of rows, as once, few, many or a class of expanded clone.

>TRBV29-1|TRBJ2-5|TRBD1|.
CSVRTGGVETQYF
TGCAGCGTTCGGACAGGGGGCGTGGAGACCCAGTACTTC
>TRBV5-4|TRBJ2-3|.|.
CASSLGQPPVADTQYF
TGTGCCAGCAGCTTGGGACAGCCTCCCGTCGCAGATACGCAGTATTTT
>TRBV29-1|TRBJ2-5|TRBD2|once
CSVEGLAGGPGTQYF
TGCAGCGTTGAAGGACTAGCGGGGGGGCCTGGGACCCAGTACTTC
>TRBV6-1|TRBJ2-5|TRBD2|.
CASSEAPGGIGETQYF
TGTGCCAGCAGTGAAGCGCCCGGGGGGATCGGAGAGACCCAGTACTTC
>TRBV25-1|TRBJ2-5|.|.
CASSVAAGEETQYF
TGTGCCAGCAGTGTCGCGGCAGGGGAAGAGACCCAGTACTTC
>TRBV10-3|TRBJ2-3|.|.
CAISEGGSTDTQYF
TGTGCCATCAGTGAGGGAGGAAGCACAGATACGCAGTATTTT
>TRBV6-4|TRBJ2-2|TRBD2|.
CASSSSGATGELFF
TGTGCCAGCAGTTCTAGCGGGGCCACCGGGGAGCTGTTTTTT
>TRBV11-2|TRBJ1-6|TRBD1|.
CASSLEHRQGGSPLHF
TGTGCCAGCAGCTTAGAGCATCGACAGGGCGGCTCACCCCTCCACTTT
>TRBV18|TRBJ2-1|.|.
CASSPLGQSPHNEQFF
TGTGCCAGCTCACCACTAGGACAGTCTCCACACAATGAGCAGTTCTTC
>TRBV4-2|TRBJ2-2|.|.
CASSHPLGLLSNTGELFF
TGTGCCAGCAGCCACCCACTGGGACTTCTTTCGAACACCGGGGAGCTGTTTTTT
>TRBV19|TRBJ1-4|TRBD1|.
CASRQGMVEKLFF
TGTGCCAGCCGACAGGGTATGGTTGAAAAACTGTTTTTT
>TRBV7-8|TRBJ1-4|.|.
CASSSPPGHLNEKLFF
TGTGCCAGCAGCTCCCCCCCGGGACACCTTAATGAAAAACTGTTTTTT
>TRBV30|TRBJ2-5|TRBD2|.
CAWSGTSGVRETQYF
TGTGCCTGGAGTGGGACTAGCGGGGTCCGGGAGACCCAGTACTTC
>TRBV5-1|TRBJ2-7|TRBD2|.
CASAGTSGGASYEQYF
TGCGCCAGCGCCGGGACTAGCGGGGGGGCCTCCTACGAGCAGTACTTC
>TRBV20-1|TRBJ2-1|TRBD1|.
CSASLRRQGRFYNEQFF
TGCAGTGCTAGTCTTCGGCGACAGGGAAGGTTTTACAATGAGCAGTTCTTC
>TRBV7-8|TRBJ1-2|.|.
CASSARTANYGYTF
TGTGCCAGCAGCGCGAGGACAGCTAACTATGGCTACACCTTC
>TRBV20-1|TRBJ2-3|TRBD2|.
CSASASGITDTQYF
TGCAGTGCTAGTGCGAGCGGGATCACAGATACGCAGTATTTT
>TRBV18|TRBJ1-2|.|.
CASSLDGSYGYTF
TGTGCCAGCTCACTCGACGGGAGCTATGGCTACACCTTC
>TRBV9|TRBJ2-2|TRBD1|once
CASRGGAITGELFF
TGTGCCAGCCGAGGGGGCGCGATCACCGGGGAGCTGTTTTTT
>TRBV11-3|TRBJ2-7|.|.
CASSLERGSYEQYF
TGTGCCAGCAGCTTAGAGCGGGGTTCCTACGAGCAGTACTTC
>TRBV9|TRBJ2-5|TRBD2|.
CASSSSSGGASQETQYF
TGTGCCAGCAGCTCAAGCAGCGGGGGGGCTAGCCAAGAGACCCAGTACTTC
>TRBV14|TRBJ1-4|.|once
CASSQTGFNEKLFF
TGTGCCAGCAGCCAAACAGGATTTAATGAAAAACTGTTTTTT
>TRBV27|TRBJ1-2|.|once
CASSSHDRLMDPYGYTF
TGTGCCAGCAGTTCCCACGACAGGCTGATGGATCCTTATGGCTACACCTTC
>TRBV27|TRBJ2-2|.|.
CASSTGPGGATGELFF
TGTGCCAGCAGTACGGGGCCCGGGGGTGCGACCGGGGAGCTGTTTTTT
>TRBV15|TRBJ2-7|.|.
CATSTNRARVKEIYEQYF
TGTGCCACCAGCACGAACAGGGCTCGGGTAAAGGAAATATACGAGCAGTACTTC
>TRBV11-2|TRBJ2-2|TRBD1|.
CASSYGTGVTGELFF
TGTGCCAGCAGCTACGGGACAGGGGTTACCGGGGAGCTGTTTTTT
>TRBV7-3|TRBJ1-1|.|.
CASSFGSNTEAFF
TGTGCCAGCAGCTTCGGTAGTAACACTGAAGCTTTCTTT
>TRBV7-9|TRBJ2-7|TRBD2|.
CASSLGTSGGRPPTKQYF
TGTGCCAGCAGCTTGGGGACTAGCGGGGGCCGCCCTCCTACCAAGCAGTACTTC
>TRBV5-1|TRBJ1-1|.|.
CASSLAGTPDEAFF
TGCGCCAGCAGCTTGGCCGGGACACCAGATGAAGCTTTCTTT
>TRBV3-1/TRBV3-2|TRBJ2-1|.|.
CASSQGRFEQFF
TGTGCCAGCAGCCAAGGCCGGTTTGAGCAGTTCTTC